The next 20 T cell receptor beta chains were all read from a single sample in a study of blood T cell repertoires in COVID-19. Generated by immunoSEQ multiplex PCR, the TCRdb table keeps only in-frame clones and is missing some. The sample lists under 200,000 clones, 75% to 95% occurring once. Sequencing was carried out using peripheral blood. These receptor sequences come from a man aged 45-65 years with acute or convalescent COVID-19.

The CDR3 is CASSVVPGTEAFF. In nucleotides, the CDR3 is TGTGCCAGCAGCGTAGTCCCGGGAACTGAAGCTTTCTTT. The rearrangement joins TRBV9 to TRBJ1-1; unclear D gene. The CDR3 spans 13 residues. Trimming stripped 0 bases from V and 5 bases from J, with 8 bases between. Germline values: CDR1 SGDLS, CDR2 YYNGEE. The whole variable domain, remainder taken from reference TRBV9 and TRBJ1-1, is DSGVTQTPKHLITATGQRVTLRCSPRSGDLSVYWYQQSLDQGLQFLIQYYNGEERAKGNILERFSAQQFPDLHSELNLSSLELGDSALYFCASSVVPGTEAFFGQGTRLTVV.

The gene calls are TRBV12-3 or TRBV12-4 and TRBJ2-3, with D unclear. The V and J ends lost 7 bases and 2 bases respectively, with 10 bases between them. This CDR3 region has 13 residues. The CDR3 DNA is TGTGCCAGCACCTCGCCACACACAGATACGCAGTATTTT. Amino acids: CASTSPHTDTQYF.

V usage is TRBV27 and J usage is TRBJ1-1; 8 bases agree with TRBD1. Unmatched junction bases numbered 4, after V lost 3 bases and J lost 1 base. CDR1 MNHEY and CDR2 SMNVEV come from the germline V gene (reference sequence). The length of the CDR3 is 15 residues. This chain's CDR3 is CASSFQGARNTEAFF. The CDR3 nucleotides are TGTGCCAGCAGTTTCCAGGGGGCGAGGAACACTGAAGCTTTCTTT.

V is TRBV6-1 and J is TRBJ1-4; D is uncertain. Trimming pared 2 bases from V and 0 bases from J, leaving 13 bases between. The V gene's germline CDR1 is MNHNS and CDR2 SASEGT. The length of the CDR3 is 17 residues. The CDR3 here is CASSESWTGATNEKLFF. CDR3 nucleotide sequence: TGTGCCAGCAGTGAATCCTGGACGGGAGCAACTAATGAAAAACTGTTTTTT.

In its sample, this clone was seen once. The DNA for the CDR3 is TGTGCCAGCAGCTTGGGACTAGCGGGAGTCAATGAGCAGTTCTTC. It encodes CASSLGLAGVNEQFF. J is TRBJ2-1 and V is TRBV5-4; TRBD2 matches 12 bases. The CDR3 covers 15 residues. V lost 0 bases, J lost 6 bases, and 1 base stayed unmatched. The germline V gene encodes CDR1 SGHNT and CDR2 YYREEE (reference sequence).

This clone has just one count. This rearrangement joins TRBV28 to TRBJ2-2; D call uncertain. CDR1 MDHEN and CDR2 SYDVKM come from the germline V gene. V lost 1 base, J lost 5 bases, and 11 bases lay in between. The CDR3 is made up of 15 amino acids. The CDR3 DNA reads TGTGCCAGCAGTTTATTGGCACGGGTGACCGGGGAGCTGTTTTTT. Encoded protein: CASSLLARVTGELFF.

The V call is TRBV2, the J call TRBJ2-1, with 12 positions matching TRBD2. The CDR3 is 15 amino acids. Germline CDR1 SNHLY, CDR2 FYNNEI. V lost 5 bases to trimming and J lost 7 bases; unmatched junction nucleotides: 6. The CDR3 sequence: CASSSQGLAGNEQFF. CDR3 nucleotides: TGTGCCAGCAGTTCGCAAGGACTAGCGGGAAATGAGCAGTTCTTC.

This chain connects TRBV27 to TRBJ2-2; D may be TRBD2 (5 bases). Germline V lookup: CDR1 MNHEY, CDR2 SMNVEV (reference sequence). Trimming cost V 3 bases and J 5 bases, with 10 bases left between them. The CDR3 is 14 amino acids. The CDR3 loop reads CASSFGGVTGELFF. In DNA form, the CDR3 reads TGTGCCAGCAGTTTTGGAGGCGTAACCGGGGAGCTGTTTTTT.

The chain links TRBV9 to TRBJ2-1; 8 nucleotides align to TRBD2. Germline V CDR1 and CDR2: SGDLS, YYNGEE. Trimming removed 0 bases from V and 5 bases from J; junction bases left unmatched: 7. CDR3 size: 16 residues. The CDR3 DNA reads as TGTGCCAGCAGCGTAGGGGCTAGCGGGTTTGACAATGAGCAGTTCTTC. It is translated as CASSVGASGFDNEQFF.

CDR3 residues: CSVIELPGFGAGNTIYF. The DNA for the CDR3 is TGCAGCGTGATAGAATTGCCGGGATTCGGAGCTGGAAACACCATATATTTT. This chain uses TRBV29-1 with TRBJ1-3; no firm D call. The CDR3 has 17 amino acids. Trimming cost V 6 bases and J 2 bases, with 23 bases left between them. Germline-derived CDR1 and CDR2 are SQVTM and ANQGSEA.

The DNA for the CDR3 is TGCGCCAGCAGCCAAGGGACTAGCGCCAGACTTACCGGGGAGCTGTTTTTT. The encoded protein is CASSQGTSARLTGELFF. This chain joins TRBV5-1 and TRBJ2-2, with TRBD2 matching over 10 bases. This CDR3 comprises 17 residues. Germline lookup yields CDR1 SGHRS and CDR2 YFSETQ. V lost 4 bases and J lost 5; bases outside the gene matches: 11.

DNA for the CDR3: TGTGCCACCAGTGATCCGGGACACAACTATGGCTACACCTTC. This encodes CATSDPGHNYGYTF. V usage is TRBV24-1 and J usage is TRBJ1-2; possible D gene TRBD1, 6 bases. The V and J ends lost 3 bases and 2 bases respectively, with 9 bases between them. This CDR3 spans 14 amino acids. Germline V gene data show CDR1 as KGHDR and CDR2 as SFDVKD.

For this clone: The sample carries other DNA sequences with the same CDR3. In DNA, the CDR3 is TGTGCCAGCAGCCTAACTTTGAACACTGAAGCTTTCTTT. Protein sequence: CASSLTLNTEAFF. The V gene is TRBV6-2 or TRBV6-3, the J gene TRBJ1-1; D unresolved. The CDR3 sequence is 13 residues long. Per germline, CDR1 MNHEY and CDR2 SVGEGT. V was cut by 6 bases and J by 0 bases, with 8 bases left in between.

The CDR3 loop reads CASSGRAGGLYNEQFF. In nucleotides, the CDR3 is TGTGCCAGCAGCGGGCGAGCGGGGGGGCTTTACAATGAGCAGTTCTTC. The rearrangement links TRBV9 to TRBJ2-1; 10 bases line up with TRBD2. V was clipped by 3 bases and J by 4 bases; unmatched bases: 7. CDR1 is SGDLS, CDR2 YYNGEE, per germline. The CDR3 runs 16 residues.

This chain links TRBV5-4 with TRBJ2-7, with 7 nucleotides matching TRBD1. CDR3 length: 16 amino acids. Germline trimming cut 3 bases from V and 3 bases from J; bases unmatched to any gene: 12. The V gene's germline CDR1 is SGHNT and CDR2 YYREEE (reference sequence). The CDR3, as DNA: TGTGCCAGCAGCTCCCCCGCAGGGGGTCAGAACTACGAGCAGTACTTC. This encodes CASSSPAGGQNYEQYF. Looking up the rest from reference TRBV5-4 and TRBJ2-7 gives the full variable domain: ETGVTQSPTHLIKTRGQQVTLRCSSQSGHNTVSWYQQALGQGPQFIFQYYREEENGRGNFPPRFSGLQFPNYSSELNVNALELDDSALYLCASSSPAGGQNYEQYFGPGTRLTVT.

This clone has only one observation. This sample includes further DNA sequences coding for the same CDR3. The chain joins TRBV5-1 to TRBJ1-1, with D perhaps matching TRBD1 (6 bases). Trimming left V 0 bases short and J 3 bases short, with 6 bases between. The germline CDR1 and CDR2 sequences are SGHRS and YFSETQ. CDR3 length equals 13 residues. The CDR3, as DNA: TGCGCCAGCAGCTTGGCAGGGGACACTGAAGCTTTCTTT. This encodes CASSLAGDTEAFF.

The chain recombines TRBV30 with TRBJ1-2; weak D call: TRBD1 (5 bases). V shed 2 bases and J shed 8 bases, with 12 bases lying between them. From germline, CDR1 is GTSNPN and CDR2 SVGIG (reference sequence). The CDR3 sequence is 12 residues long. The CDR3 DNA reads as TGTGCCTGGAGTAGGGGCTTTCAGGGCTACACCTTC. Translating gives CAWSRGFQGYTF.

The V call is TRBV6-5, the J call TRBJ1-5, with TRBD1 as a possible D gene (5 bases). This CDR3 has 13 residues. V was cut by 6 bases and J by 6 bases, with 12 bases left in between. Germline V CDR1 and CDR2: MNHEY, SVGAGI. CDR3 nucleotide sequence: TGTGCCAGCAGCATCAGGGTCGGTCAGCCCCAGCATTTT. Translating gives CASSIRVGQPQHF.

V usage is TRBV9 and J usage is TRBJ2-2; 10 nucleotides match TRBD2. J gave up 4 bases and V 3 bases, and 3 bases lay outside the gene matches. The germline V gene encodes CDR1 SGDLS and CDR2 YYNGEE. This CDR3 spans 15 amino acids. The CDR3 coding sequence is TGTGCCAGCAGCGGCGGGACTAGCGCCACCGGGGAGCTGTTTTTT. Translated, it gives CASSGGTSATGELFF. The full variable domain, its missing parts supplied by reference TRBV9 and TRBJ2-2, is DSGVTQTPKHLITATGQRVTLRCSPRSGDLSVYWYQQSLDQGLQFLIQYYNGEERAKGNILERFSAQQFPDLHSELNLSSLELGDSALYFCASSGGTSATGELFFGEGSRLTVL.

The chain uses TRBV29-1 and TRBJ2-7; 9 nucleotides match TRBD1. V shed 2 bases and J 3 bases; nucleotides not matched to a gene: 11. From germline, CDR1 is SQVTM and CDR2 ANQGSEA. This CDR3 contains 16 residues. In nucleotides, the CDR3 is TGCAGCGTTGAACCTTATTCGGGGGACAGGGACTACGAGCAGTACTTC. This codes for CSVEPYSGDRDYEQYF.